These T cell receptor beta chains were read from a single sample in a study of cytotoxic CD8 clonotypes in ibrutinib-treated CLL. Only in-frame clones appear in the TCRdb table, and some are missing; sequencing was by immunoSEQ multiplex PCR. Among about 330,000 clones listed, 60% to 80% were seen once. The material was PBMCs, obtained after 36 months of ibrutinib treatment. The receptors derive from a human donor with chronic lymphocytic leukemia. CDR3s include the opening cysteine and the closing phenylalanine or tryptophan. D genes are given only for firm matches. Rows may omit the clone size; those that give it use once, few, many or a size class.

d_call: TRBD2
v_call: TRBV7-8
j_call: TRBJ2-7
cdr3_length: 15
clone_size: NA
cdr3_nt: TGTGCCAGCAGTCTTAGCGGGGGGCCCCAATACGAGCAGTACTTC
cdr3_aa: CASSLSGGPQYEQYF

d_call: TRBD2
v_call: TRBV28
j_call: TRBJ2-1
cdr3_length: 19
clone_size: NA
cdr3_nt: TGTGCCAGCAGTACCCGGGCGGGAGTATTTATTAGGTCCTACAATGAGCAGTTCTTC
cdr3_aa: CASSTRAGVFIRSYNEQFF

d_call: NA
v_call: TRBV5-4
j_call: TRBJ1-1
cdr3_length: 14
clone_size: NA
cdr3_nt: TGTGCCAGCAGCTTGGCAGGGTCTCCTACTGAAGCTTTCTTT
cdr3_aa: CASSLAGSPTEAFF

d_call: NA
v_call: TRBV23-1
j_call: TRBJ2-7
cdr3_length: 14
clone_size: NA
cdr3_nt: TGCGCCAGCAGTCAGGTACAGAGGACCTACGAGCAGTACTTC
cdr3_aa: CASSQVQRTYEQYF

d_call: TRBD2
v_call: TRBV5-1
j_call: TRBJ2-1
cdr3_length: 16
clone_size: NA
cdr3_nt: TGCGCCAGCAGTTCATCCGGGACTAGAGAAAACAATGAGCAGTTCTTC
cdr3_aa: CASSSSGTRENNEQFF

d_call: NA
v_call: TRBV28
j_call: TRBJ2-7
cdr3_length: 15
clone_size: NA
cdr3_nt: TGTGCCAGCAGTTTAGGTGGTGGTGGGGGGAACGAGCAGTACTTC
cdr3_aa: CASSLGGGGGNEQYF

d_call: NA
v_call: TRBV7-2
j_call: TRBJ2-5
cdr3_length: 13
clone_size: NA
cdr3_nt: TGTGCCAGCAGCTCGGGACTGCAAGAGACCCAGTACTTC
cdr3_aa: CASSSGLQETQYF

d_call: NA
v_call: TRBV4-1
j_call: TRBJ1-3
cdr3_length: 18
clone_size: NA
cdr3_nt: TGCGCCAGCAGCCAAGAATTTCCGGCTTGGAGGCCTGGAAACACCATATATTTT
cdr3_aa: CASSQEFPAWRPGNTIYF

d_call: NA
v_call: TRBV7-6
j_call: TRBJ2-7
cdr3_length: 15
clone_size: NA
cdr3_nt: TGTGCCAGCAGCTTAGAACAGGGAAGCTCCTACGAGCAGTACTTC
cdr3_aa: CASSLEQGSSYEQYF

d_call: NA
v_call: TRBV7-8
j_call: TRBJ2-1
cdr3_length: 13
clone_size: NA
cdr3_nt: TGTGCCAGCAGCTTGTGGTTCGACAATGAGCAGTTCTTC
cdr3_aa: CASSLWFDNEQFF

d_call: TRBD1
v_call: TRBV2
j_call: TRBJ2-7
cdr3_length: 15
clone_size: few
cdr3_nt: TGTGCCAGCAGTGACGACAGGGTGAGCTCCTACGAGCAGTACTTC
cdr3_aa: CASSDDRVSSYEQYF

d_call: TRBD2
v_call: TRBV25-1
j_call: TRBJ2-1
cdr3_length: 15
clone_size: NA
cdr3_nt: TGTGCCAGCAGTGCTAGCGGGCTCCTCTACAATGAGCAGTTCTTC
cdr3_aa: CASSASGLLYNEQFF

d_call: NA
v_call: TRBV11-2
j_call: TRBJ2-7
cdr3_length: 14
clone_size: few
cdr3_nt: TGTGCCAGCAGCTTTAGGACCGCCTGGGACGAGCAGTACTTC
cdr3_aa: CASSFRTAWDEQYF

d_call: NA
v_call: TRBV11-2
j_call: TRBJ2-7
cdr3_length: 15
clone_size: NA
cdr3_nt: TGTGCCAGCAGTAGCGGGGACAGGCGATCCTACGAGCAGTACTTC
cdr3_aa: CASSSGDRRSYEQYF

d_call: TRBD2
v_call: TRBV5-1
j_call: TRBJ2-5
cdr3_length: 16
clone_size: NA
cdr3_nt: TGCGCCAGCAGCGCTCGGCTAGCGGGGGACGGGGAGACCCAGTACTTC
cdr3_aa: CASSARLAGDGETQYF

d_call: NA
v_call: TRBV29-1
j_call: TRBJ2-7
cdr3_length: 14
clone_size: NA
cdr3_nt: TGCAGCGTTGAAGATCGGGGGGCCTCCTACGAGCAGTACTTC
cdr3_aa: CSVEDRGASYEQYF

d_call: TRBD2
v_call: TRBV18
j_call: TRBJ2-1
cdr3_length: 14
clone_size: few
cdr3_nt: TGTGCCAGCTCAGCGGGACTAGCGGACAATGAGCAGTTCTTC
cdr3_aa: CASSAGLADNEQFF

d_call: NA
v_call: TRBV6-5
j_call: TRBJ1-1
cdr3_length: 13
clone_size: NA
cdr3_nt: TGTGCCAGCAGTTACTCCCCGGGACATGAAGCTTTCTTT
cdr3_aa: CASSYSPGHEAFF

d_call: NA
v_call: TRBV5-1
j_call: TRBJ2-1
cdr3_length: 16
clone_size: NA
cdr3_nt: TGCGCCAGCAGCGACACTAGCATAAGACCCTACAATGAGCAGTTCTTC
cdr3_aa: CASSDTSIRPYNEQFF

d_call: NA
v_call: TRBV4-3
j_call: TRBJ2-3
cdr3_length: 15
clone_size: NA
cdr3_nt: TGCGCCAGCAGCCAAGCAAATGGAAACACAGATACGCAGTATTTT
cdr3_aa: CASSQANGNTDTQYF

d_call: NA
v_call: TRBV6-5
j_call: TRBJ1-2
cdr3_length: 15
clone_size: NA
cdr3_nt: TGTGCCAGCAGTCCCTTCAGGGCGGGGGACTATGGCTACACCTTC
cdr3_aa: CASSPFRAGDYGYTF

d_call: NA
v_call: TRBV27
j_call: TRBJ2-3
cdr3_length: 15
clone_size: once
cdr3_nt: TGTGCCAGCAGTACGTCCGGACCGAACACAGATACGCAGTATTTT
cdr3_aa: CASSTSGPNTDTQYF

d_call: TRBD1
v_call: TRBV28
j_call: TRBJ1-4
cdr3_length: 14
clone_size: NA
cdr3_nt: TGTGCCAGCAGCCCAGGGGGGAGAGTAGAAAAACTGTTTTTT
cdr3_aa: CASSPGGRVEKLFF

d_call: NA
v_call: TRBV21-1
j_call: TRBJ1-1
cdr3_length: 14
clone_size: NA
cdr3_nt: TGTGCCAGCAGCGGGCGGACACCGAACACTGAAGCTTTCTTT
cdr3_aa: CASSGRTPNTEAFF